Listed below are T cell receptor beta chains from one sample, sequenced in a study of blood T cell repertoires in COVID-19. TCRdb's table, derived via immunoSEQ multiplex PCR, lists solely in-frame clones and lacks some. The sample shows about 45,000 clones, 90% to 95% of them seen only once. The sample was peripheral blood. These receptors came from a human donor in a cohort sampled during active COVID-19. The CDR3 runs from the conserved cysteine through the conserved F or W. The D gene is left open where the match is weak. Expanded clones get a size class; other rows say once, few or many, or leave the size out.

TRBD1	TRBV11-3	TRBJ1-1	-	TGTGCCAGCAGCCCAACAGGGGGCATTGAAGCTTTCTTT	CASSPTGGIEAFF
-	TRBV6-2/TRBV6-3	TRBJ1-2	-	TGTGCCAGCAGTTACGGACCACAGGGTGGCTATGGCTACACCTTC	CASSYGPQGGYGYTF
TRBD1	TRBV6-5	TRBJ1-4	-	TGTGCCAGCAGTTACTCGGACAGGAGGGAAGGGAAACTGTTTTTT	CASSYSDRREGKLFF
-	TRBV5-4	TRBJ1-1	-	TGTGCCAGCAGCGCCGCAGACACTGAAGCTTTCTTT	CASSAADTEAFF
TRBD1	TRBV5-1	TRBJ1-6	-	TGCGCCAGCAGCCAAGGGACAGGGACCCGTGAGAATAATTCACCCCTCCACTTT	CASSQGTGTRENNSPLHF
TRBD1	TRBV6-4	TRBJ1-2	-	TGTGCCAGCAGTGACTCAGGAACAGGGGGCAGTGGCTACACCTTC	CASSDSGTGGSGYTF
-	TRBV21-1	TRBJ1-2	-	TGTGCCAGCAGTAATTGCGGCAATCGAGCCTATGGCTACACCTTC	CASSNCGNRAYGYTF
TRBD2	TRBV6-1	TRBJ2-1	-	TGTGCCAGCAGTGAAGCTTTAAGCGGGGGGGCTTATGGCAATGAGCAGTTCTTC	CASSEALSGGAYGNEQFF
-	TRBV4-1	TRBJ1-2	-	TGCGCCAGCAGCCATTTTGCGACAGCGCTAAACTATGGCTACACCTTC	CASSHFATALNYGYTF
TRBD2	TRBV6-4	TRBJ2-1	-	TGTGCCAGCAGTGAGTCTAGGACTAGCGGATACAATGAGCAGTTCTTC	CASSESRTSGYNEQFF
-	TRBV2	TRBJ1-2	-	TGTGCCAGCAGTGCGGATCGACTTCCAGCTAACTATGGCTACACCTTC	CASSADRLPANYGYTF
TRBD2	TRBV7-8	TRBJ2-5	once	TGTGCCAGCAGCTCCCCGGGACTAGCGGGAGAAGAGACCCAGTACTTC	CASSSPGLAGEETQYF
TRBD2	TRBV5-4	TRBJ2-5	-	TGTGCCAGCAGCAATAGCGGGGGGGCGGGGGAGACCCAGTACTTC	CASSNSGGAGETQYF
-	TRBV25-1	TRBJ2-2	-	TGTGCCAGCAGTGCTCGACAGGTCACCGGGGAGCTGTTTTTT	CASSARQVTGELFF
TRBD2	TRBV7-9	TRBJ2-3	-	TGTGCCAGCTTTTTAGCGGGGGTGGATACGCAGTATTTT	CASFLAGVDTQYF
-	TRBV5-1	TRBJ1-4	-	TGCGCCAGCAGCTCGCAGGGAACTAATGAAAAACTGTTTTTT	CASSSQGTNEKLFF
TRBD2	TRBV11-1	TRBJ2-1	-	TGTGCCAGCAGCTTAGAGGGCAGCGGGACGGCTGAGCAGTTCTTC	CASSLEGSGTAEQFF